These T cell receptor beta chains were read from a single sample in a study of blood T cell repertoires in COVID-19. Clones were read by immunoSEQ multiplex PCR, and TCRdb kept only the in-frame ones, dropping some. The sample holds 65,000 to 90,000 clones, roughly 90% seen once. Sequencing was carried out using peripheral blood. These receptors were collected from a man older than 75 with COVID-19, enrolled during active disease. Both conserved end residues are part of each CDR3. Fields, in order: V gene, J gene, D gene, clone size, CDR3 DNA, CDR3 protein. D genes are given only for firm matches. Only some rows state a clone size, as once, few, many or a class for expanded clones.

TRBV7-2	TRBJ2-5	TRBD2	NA	TGTGCCAGCAGCTTAGTTGCTAGCGGGAAAGAGACCCAGTACTTC	CASSLVASGKETQYF
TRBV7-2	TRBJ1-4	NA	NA	TGTGCCAGCAGCAGACAAGTTGCAACTAATGAAAAACTGTTTTTT	CASSRQVATNEKLFF
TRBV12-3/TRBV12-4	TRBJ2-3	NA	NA	TGTGCCAGCCGCCCCGGGGTTCCGAGAACGCAGTATTTT	CASRPGVPRTQYF
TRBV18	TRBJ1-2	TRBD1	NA	TGTGCCAGCTCACCAACTGGGACAGGGCTGGGCTACACCTTC	CASSPTGTGLGYTF
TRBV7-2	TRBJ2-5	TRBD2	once	TGTGCCAGCAGCTTAAGTAGCGGGGGGGGAGAGACCCAGTACTTC	CASSLSSGGGETQYF
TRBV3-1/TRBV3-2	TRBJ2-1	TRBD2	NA	TGTGCCAGCAGCCAAGTAGCGGGGGGGACCCGAGATGAGCAGTTCTTC	CASSQVAGGTRDEQFF
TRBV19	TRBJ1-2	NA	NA	TGTGCCAGTAGTATAGTTTCTAGAGCTAACTATGGCTACACCTTC	CASSIVSRANYGYTF
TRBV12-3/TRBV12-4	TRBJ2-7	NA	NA	TGTGCCAGCAGCTCCAACAGTTACGAGCAGTACTTC	CASSSNSYEQYF
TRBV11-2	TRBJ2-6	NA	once	TGTGCCAGCAGCTCGCAGTCAAACGGGGCCAACGTCCTGACTTTC	CASSSQSNGANVLTF
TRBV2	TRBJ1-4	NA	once	TGTGCCAGCACAAGAGCAACGTCCGGAACTAATGAAAAACTGTTTTTT	CASTRATSGTNEKLFF
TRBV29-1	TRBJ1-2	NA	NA	TGCAGCGCAAGTCTGGCAGGGGACTATGGCTACACCTTC	CSASLAGDYGYTF
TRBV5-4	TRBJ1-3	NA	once	TGTGCCAGCAGCTTGGGGAGGGGTGCTGGAAACACCATATATTTT	CASSLGRGAGNTIYF
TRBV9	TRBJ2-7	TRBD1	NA	TGTGCCAGCAGCGTAGATGCACAGGGGGCAACCTACGAGCAGTACTTC	CASSVDAQGATYEQYF
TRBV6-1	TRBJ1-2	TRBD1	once	TGTGCCAGCAGTGAACTCGCCGGGACAGGAGGCTACACCTTC	CASSELAGTGGYTF
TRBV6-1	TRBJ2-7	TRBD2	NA	TGTGCCAGCAGTGAGGGCGGGAGCTCCTTCTACGAGCAGTACTTC	CASSEGGSSFYEQYF
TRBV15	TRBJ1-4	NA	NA	TGTGCCACCAGCAGAGGACGGGGGGCGCACGAAAAACTGTTTTTT	CATSRGRGAHEKLFF
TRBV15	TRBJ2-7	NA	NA	TGTGCCACCAGCAGAGGCCTAGTAGACTACGAGCAGTACTTC	CATSRGLVDYEQYF
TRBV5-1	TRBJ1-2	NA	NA	TGCGCCAGCAGCCCGAGGACAACCAACTATGGCTACACCTTC	CASSPRTTNYGYTF
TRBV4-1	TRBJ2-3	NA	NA	TGCGCCAGCAGCCGGTTACTAGCTTCCACAGATACGCAGTATTTT	CASSRLLASTDTQYF
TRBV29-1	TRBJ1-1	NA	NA	TGCAGCGTTACAGACAGGAACACTGAAGCTTTCTTT	CSVTDRNTEAFF
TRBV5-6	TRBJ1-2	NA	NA	TGTGCCAGCAGCTTGGGCAGCTATGGCTACACCTTC	CASSLGSYGYTF